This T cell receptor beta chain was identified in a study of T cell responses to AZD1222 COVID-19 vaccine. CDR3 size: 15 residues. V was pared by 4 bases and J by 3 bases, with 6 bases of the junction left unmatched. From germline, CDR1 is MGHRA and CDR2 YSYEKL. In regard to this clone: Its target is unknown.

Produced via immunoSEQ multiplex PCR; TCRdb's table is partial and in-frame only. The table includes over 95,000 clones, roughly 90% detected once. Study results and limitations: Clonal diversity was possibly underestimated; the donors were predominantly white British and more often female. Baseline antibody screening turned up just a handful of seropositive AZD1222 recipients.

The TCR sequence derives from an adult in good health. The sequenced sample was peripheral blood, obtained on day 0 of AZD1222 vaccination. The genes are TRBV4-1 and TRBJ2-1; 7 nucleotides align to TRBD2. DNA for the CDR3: TGCGCCAGCAGCCGCGTGGGACTATACTACAATGAGCAGTTCTTC. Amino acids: CASSRVGLYYNEQFF.